The 12 T cell receptor beta chains below were found in one sample sequenced in a study of T-cell reconstitution after alpha-beta-depleted transplantation in children. During its preparation, the TCRbeta library received unique molecular identifiers. TCRdb re-derived calls from the PCR reads in MiXCR, one entry per CDR3 protein. Of around 64,000 distinct CDR3 sequences listed, approximately 11% are singletons. The sequences come from PBMCs, collected before TCRalphabeta/CD19-depleted stem cell transplant. These receptor sequences come from a boy younger than 18 with acute myeloid leukemia, due to receive a stem cell transplant.

V and J are TRBV20-1 and TRBJ2-1, with 14 bases matching TRBD2. The V segment lost 5 bases and the J segment 5 bases; nucleotides outside the gene matches: 5. The CDR3 consists of 15 residues. Germline V lookup: CDR1 DFQATT, CDR2 SNEGSKA (reference sequence). CDR3 DNA: TGCAGTGCTGGTCGACTAGCGGGAGGGCACAATGAGCAGTTCTTC. It specifies CSAGRLAGGHNEQFF.

This clonotype was detected ten times or more. This rearrangement joins TRBV5-6 to TRBJ2-2; 9 nucleotides agree with TRBD2. This CDR3 has 16 amino acids. Looked up from germline, CDR1 is SGHDT and CDR2 is YYEEEE. Germline trimming cut 0 bases from V and 1 base from J; bases unmatched to any gene: 1. In nucleotides, the CDR3 is TGTGCCAGCAGCTTGGTAGCGGGGGTGAACACCGGGGAGCTGTTTTTT. This translates into CASSLVAGVNTGELFF.

This clonotype was seen many times. The chain employs TRBV29-1 and TRBJ2-1; the D gene could be TRBD1 or TRBD2 (6 bases each). Germline-derived CDR1 and CDR2 are SQVTM and ANQGSEA. Trimming removed 5 bases from V and 2 bases from J, with 16 bases in between. The CDR3 is 15 amino acids. Here the CDR3 DNA reads TGCAGCGTTCTAAGAGGGGGGCCGGCCTACAATGAGCAGTTCTTC. This encodes CSVLRGGPAYNEQFF.

CDR3 nucleotide sequence: TGCAGTGCTCAGACTAGCGGGAGGGAGGAGCAGTTCTTC. This sequence encodes CSAQTSGREEQFF. The chain has TRBV20-1 and TRBJ2-1; 14 positions match TRBD2. Germline V gives CDR1 DFQATT, CDR2 SNEGSKA (reference sequence). The CDR3 has 13 amino acids. V was pared by 5 bases and J by 10 bases, with 4 bases of the junction left unmatched.

This clonotype was picked up many times. The chain recombines TRBV12-3 or TRBV12-4 with TRBJ2-2, with 7 bases fitting TRBD2. The CDR3 sequence is 15 residues long. The V gene end was trimmed by 2 bases and the J gene end by 5 bases; junction bases not matched to a gene: 5. The CDR3 protein is CASSLSVGGTGELFF. The CDR3 nucleotides read TGTGCCAGCAGTTTATCAGTGGGAGGGACCGGGGAGCTGTTTTTT.

This clonotype was detected ten times or more. The J gene is TRBJ2-5, the V gene TRBV12-3 or TRBV12-4, with 10 bases that match TRBD1. J lost 4 bases, V lost 5 bases, and 1 base had no gene match. CDR3 length equals 13 residues. This CDR3 is CASSRDRGETQYF. For the CDR3, the DNA is TGTGCCAGCAGTCGGGACAGGGGAGAGACCCAGTACTTC.

This clonotype has ten or more counts. The rearrangement links TRBV15 to TRBJ2-7; tentative D call: TRBD2 (7 bases). Germline CDR1 reads LNHNV; CDR2 reads YYDKDF (reference sequence). The CDR3 is made up of 18 amino acids. Trimming took off 0 bases at V and 5 bases at J, with 23 bases between the two ends. The CDR3 nucleotides are TGTGCCACCAGCAGAGATCGCGGGGGCCCAGGGTCCAGCCACGAGCAGTACTTC. Its protein product is CATSRDRGGPGSSHEQYF.

This clonotype was recorded many times. The chain has TRBV12-3 or TRBV12-4 and TRBJ2-1; D might be TRBD1 (5 bases). Trimming removed 6 bases from V and 8 bases from J, with 20 bases in between. The CDR3 has 15 amino acids. The CDR3 spells CASSPSGWGPDEQFF. The CDR3 nucleotides read TGTGCCAGCAGCCCCTCCGGTTGGGGCCCCGATGAGCAGTTCTTC.

This clonotype was seen only a few times. A clone one base away is much larger, so this may be a read error. V is TRBV7-2 and J is TRBJ2-5, with 12 bases matching TRBD2. V shed 2 bases, J shed 6 bases, and the junction held 7 bases outside the gene matches. The CDR3 runs to 16 residues. Germline lookup yields CDR1 SGHTA and CDR2 FQGNSA. The CDR3 bases are TGTGCCAGCAGCTTATTTACTAGCGGGAGGTTGAAGACCCAGTACTTC. It yields the protein CASSLFTSGRLKTQYF.

The table lists this clonotype with many counts. The chain joins TRBV20-1 to TRBJ2-3; 8 nucleotides match TRBD1. The length of the CDR3 is 18 residues. The ends lost 0 bases at V and 7 bases at J; junction bases unmatched: 18. CDR1 is DFQATT and CDR2 is SNEGSKA in the germline V gene (reference sequence). The CDR3 is CSARDTGLRQGPPNTQYF. CDR3 bases: TGCAGTGCTAGAGATACGGGGCTGCGACAGGGGCCGCCGAATACGCAGTATTTT.

This clonotype was counted at least ten times. The chain is built from TRBV7-9 and TRBJ2-1; 11 bases align to TRBD2. CDR3 size: 17 residues. The V and J ends lost 5 bases and 3 bases, in that order; junction bases with no gene match: 9. Germline lookup yields CDR1 SEHNR and CDR2 FQNEAQ (reference sequence). The CDR3 DNA reads as TGTGCCAGCAGCCTAGGGGGACTAGCGGCTATCTACAATGAGCAGTTCTTC. Translated: CASSLGGLAAIYNEQFF. Drawing the rest from reference TRBV7-9 and TRBJ2-1, the complete variable domain is DTGVSQNPRHKITKRGQNVTFRCDPISEHNRLYWYRQTLGQGPEFLTYFQNEAQLEKSRLLSDRFSAERPKGSFSTLEIQRTEQGDSAMYLCASSLGGLAAIYNEQFFGPGTRLTVL.

This clonotype was counted ten times or more. The V gene is TRBV7-9, the J gene TRBJ2-7; possibly TRBD1 for D (6 bases). CDR3 length equals 14 residues. V was trimmed by 4 bases and J by 5 bases, leaving 15 bases between them. CDR1 and CDR2 (germline): SEHNR, FQNEAQ (reference sequence). The CDR3 here is CASSSSTGLDEQYF. DNA of the CDR3: TGTGCCAGCAGCTCGTCTACAGGGTTAGACGAGCAGTACTTC. Full variable domain (remainder filled in from reference TRBV7-9 and TRBJ2-7): DTGVSQNPRHKITKRGQNVTFRCDPISEHNRLYWYRQTLGQGPEFLTYFQNEAQLEKSRLLSDRFSAERPKGSFSTLEIQRTEQGDSAMYLCASSSSTGLDEQYFGPGTRLTVT.